This TCR beta chain was found in a study of T cells after yellow fever vaccination. The study's findings and limits: CD4 and CD8 compartments shared a small share of clonotypes, likely from convergent recombination. It was a weaker secondary response, yet one that peaked faster, at day 5 versus 15. Reappearance after the booster was observed for most primary-vaccination clones (roughly 95% CD4, less than 90% CD8).

5'RACE template switching added a universal primer site and UMIs to TCR cDNA. TCRdb re-called the 5' RACE reads through MiXCR, storing one row per CDR3 protein. The table includes hundreds of thousands of distinct CDR3 sequences, about 6% detected once. As regards this clonotype: Its antigen is not known.

The TCR sequence derives from a man aged 25 to 40 who received the YFV17D yellow fever vaccine. The source material was PBMCs, sampled 5 days after the yellow fever booster vaccination.

CDR3 loop: CASSPGDYMGEQYF. The CDR3 DNA is TGTGCCAGCAGTCCTGGGGACTACATGGGTGAGCAGTACTTC. This chain links TRBV6-2 or TRBV6-3 with TRBJ2-7, with 7 positions matching TRBD2. The CDR3 totals 14 residues. The J segment lost 7 bases and the V segment lost 5 bases, leaving 11 bases of the junction unmatched. In germline, CDR1 is MNHEY, CDR2 SVGEGT.